One and the same sample provided the 32 T cell receptor beta chains below, sequenced in a study of blood T cell repertoires in COVID-19. TCRdb's copy holds only in-frame clones and misses some; the assay was immunoSEQ multiplex PCR. The sample holds under 250,000 clones; around four fifths are singletons and the top ten take approximately 2.5%. The specimen sequenced was peripheral blood. The receptor set was obtained from a woman in her 70s with active or convalescent COVID-19.

On this clone: Other DNA sequences in this specimen translate into the identical CDR3. J is TRBJ1-5 and V is TRBV19, with 9 bases fitting TRBD1. The length of the CDR3 is 14 residues. J was trimmed by 4 bases and V by 8 bases; bases with no gene match: 6. The V gene's germline CDR1 is LNHDA and CDR2 SQIVND (reference sequence). DNA of the CDR3: TGTGCCAGTGGGGGACAGGGTGGGAATCAGCCCCAGCATTTT. It encodes CASGGQGGNQPQHF.

The CDR3 nucleotides are TGTGCCAGCAGCGCCCGGGTCTCAGTCAACTATGGCTACACCTTC. This translates into CASSARVSVNYGYTF. The genes are TRBV9 and TRBJ1-2; D uncertain. CDR1 is SGDLS and CDR2 is YYNGEE in the germline V gene. V lost 3 bases and J 2 bases, leaving 14 bases between the germline ends. There are 15 residues in the CDR3.

The chain combines TRBV29-1 with TRBJ2-3; 9 bases are shared with TRBD2. The CDR3 runs to 15 residues. J was trimmed by 2 bases and V by 6 bases; bases with no gene match: 9. The germline V gene encodes CDR1 SQVTM and CDR2 ANQGSEA. The chain's CDR3 is CSVQPSGMNTDTQYF. The CDR3 DNA follows: TGCAGCGTCCAGCCTAGCGGGATGAACACAGATACGCAGTATTTT.

The genes are TRBV12-3 or TRBV12-4 and TRBJ1-3, with 7 bases lining up with TRBD1. Trimming took 6 bases from V and 9 from J; bases not matched to a gene: 8. This CDR3 spans 13 amino acids. The CDR3, as DNA: TGTGCCAGCAGACCAGGGGGTGCGGGCACCATATATTTT. Translating it yields CASRPGGAGTIYF.

The J gene is TRBJ1-6, the V gene TRBV9; the match to TRBD1 covers 7 bases. Per germline, CDR1 SGDLS and CDR2 YYNGEE. This CDR3 contains 15 residues. V was pared by 4 bases and J by 7 bases, with 8 bases of the junction left unmatched. The CDR3 nucleotides read TGTGCCAGCAGCCTAGGGGGACAGACAAATTCACCCCTCCACTTT. Protein: CASSLGGQTNSPLHF.

The chain carries TRBV19 and TRBJ1-4; D remains ambiguous. The CDR3 contains 14 residues. CDR1 is LNHDA and CDR2 is SQIVND in the germline V gene (reference sequence). V was shortened by 3 bases and J by 3 bases, with 8 bases between the two germline ends. As DNA, the CDR3 is TGTGCCAGTAGTATTTATGCGGCTAATGAAAAACTGTTTTTT. Encoded protein: CASSIYAANEKLFF.

The rearrangement joins TRBV18 to TRBJ2-2; 8 nucleotides line up with TRBD1. This CDR3 spans 15 amino acids. J gave up 3 bases and V 5 bases, and 5 bases lay outside the gene matches. Germline-derived CDR1 and CDR2 are KGHSH and LQKENI. CDR3 sequence (DNA): TGTGCCAGCTCATCGGGACAGGCTTACACCGGGGAGCTGTTTTTT. Protein product: CASSSGQAYTGELFF.

J is TRBJ2-1 and V is TRBV7-2; 7 bases line up with TRBD1. Germline V CDR1 and CDR2: SGHTA, FQGNSA. This CDR3 spans 15 amino acids. V lost 5 bases, J lost 7 bases, and 11 bases stayed unmatched. The chain's CDR3 is CASSPPRQGMNEQFF. The CDR3 DNA reads TGTGCCAGCAGCCCTCCAAGACAGGGTATGAATGAGCAGTTCTTC.

The V and J genes are TRBV28 and TRBJ2-3, with TRBD2 as a possible D gene (6 bases). Germline V gives CDR1 MDHEN, CDR2 SYDVKM. This CDR3 region has 17 residues. V was pared by 4 bases and J by 0 bases, with 17 bases between. For the CDR3, the DNA is TGTGCCAGCAGTTCCCAAACGGGAGTAGGAAGCACAGATACGCAGTATTTT. Translation: CASSSQTGVGSTDTQYF.

This chain connects TRBV9 to TRBJ2-2; 9 bases are shared with TRBD1. The V segment lost 4 bases and the J segment 4 bases; nucleotides outside the gene matches: 14. The CDR3 is 18 amino acids. Per germline, CDR1 SGDLS and CDR2 YYNGEE. CDR3 in DNA: TGTGCCAGCAGCCATAGTAAGGGGACAGGGTCTTCCACCGGGGAGCTGTTTTTT. This gives the protein CASSHSKGTGSSTGELFF.

The chain employs TRBV5-1 and TRBJ1-1; weak D call: TRBD1 (6 bases). The germline CDR1 and CDR2 sequences are SGHRS and YFSETQ. This CDR3 has 16 amino acids. The germline V and J ends were trimmed by 3 bases and 1 base, with 16 bases remaining between them. CDR3 in amino acids: CASSWGPGVENTEAFF. The DNA of the CDR3 is TGCGCCAGCAGCTGGGGCCCAGGGGTGGAGAACACTGAAGCTTTCTTT.

CDR3 DNA sequence: TGTGCCAGCTCACCGACCCGGACGGGAGACTCTGGAAACACCATATATTTT. This translates into CASSPTRTGDSGNTIYF. The chain links TRBV18 to TRBJ1-3; D gene ambiguous. Trimming cost V 3 bases and J 0 bases, with 15 bases left between them. The CDR3 contains 17 residues. The germline V gene encodes CDR1 KGHSH and CDR2 LQKENI.

The chain combines TRBV19 with TRBJ1-5; 9 nucleotides line up with TRBD1. V was pared by 4 bases and J by 0 bases, with 7 bases of the junction left unmatched. This CDR3 has 17 amino acids. CDR1 is LNHDA, CDR2 SQIVND, per germline (reference sequence). CDR3 sequence: CASSTPDRGYSNQPQHF. The DNA for the CDR3 is TGTGCCAGTAGTACTCCGGACAGGGGTTATAGCAATCAGCCCCAGCATTTT.

The CDR3 nucleotides are TGTGCCAGCTCACCGCCTTCATTTCAGGGATGGAACACTGAAGCTTTCTTT. This sequence encodes CASSPPSFQGWNTEAFF. The chain couples TRBV18 to TRBJ1-1; D may be TRBD1 (5 bases). Germline-derived CDR1 and CDR2 are KGHSH and LQKENI. Trimming left V 3 bases short and J 1 base short, with 18 bases between. This CDR3 has 17 amino acids.

The V and J genes are TRBV27 and TRBJ2-1, with unresolved D. V dropped 3 bases and J dropped 5 bases, with 14 bases sitting between them. CDR1 MNHEY and CDR2 SMNVEV come from the germline V gene (reference sequence). The CDR3 is made up of 15 amino acids. The CDR3 sequence: CASSFGPPVNNEQFF. Written as DNA, the CDR3 is TGTGCCAGCAGTTTTGGGCCCCCGGTTAACAATGAGCAGTTCTTC.

This chain connects TRBV6-5 to TRBJ1-3; tentatively, D is TRBD1 (5 bases). The CDR3 extends over 14 amino acids. The germline gives CDR1 MNHEY, CDR2 SVGAGI. V shed 6 bases and J shed 4 bases, with 13 bases lying between them. In DNA, the CDR3 is TGTGCCAGCAGCAAAGGGGCGGAGGGAAACACCATATATTTT. It is translated as CASSKGAEGNTIYF.

The chain is built from TRBV2 and TRBJ1-2; TRBD1 matches 10 bases. The CDR3 totals 13 residues. Trimming at V came to 7 bases and at J to 8 bases, leaving 7 bases not matched to a gene. The germline V gene encodes CDR1 SNHLY and CDR2 FYNNEI. The CDR3 nucleotides are TGTGCCAGCACCCAGGGGACAGGGGAAGGCTACACCTTC. Amino acid sequence: CASTQGTGEGYTF.

This clone was seen more than once but under ten times. V is TRBV30 and J is TRBJ2-7; TRBD1 might be the D (5 bases). Germline V CDR1 and CDR2: GTSNPN, SVGIG (reference sequence). Trimming stripped 2 bases from V and 2 bases from J, with 16 bases between. This CDR3 comprises 15 residues. CDR3 loop: CAWSIGASSTYEQYF. The CDR3 nucleotides are TGTGCCTGGAGTATAGGGGCGAGCTCTACCTACGAGCAGTACTTC.

V and J are TRBV2 and TRBJ2-5, with 12 bases lining up with TRBD2. The CDR3 extends over 14 amino acids. Germline V gene data show CDR1 as SNHLY and CDR2 as FYNNEI. Losses at the gene ends were 3 bases for V and 4 bases for J; bases not matched to a gene: 0. The DNA for the CDR3 is TGTGCCAGCAGTGAGGGACTAGCGGGAGAGACCCAGTACTTC. Protein sequence: CASSEGLAGETQYF.

The chain recombines TRBV20-1 with TRBJ2-3; D is undetermined. Germline V gives CDR1 DFQATT, CDR2 SNEGSKA (reference sequence). CDR3 length: 11 residues. V was clipped by 6 bases and J by 4 bases, with 8 bases between them. The CDR3 region has the DNA TGCAGTGCCCCAAGCTCAGATACGCAGTATTTT. This gives the protein CSAPSSDTQYF.

This chain connects TRBV11-2 to TRBJ1-3; D uncertain. The CDR3 spans 17 residues. V lost 4 bases and J 0 bases, leaving 16 bases between the germline ends. Germline V lookup: CDR1 SGHAT, CDR2 FQNNGV. CDR3 in DNA: TGTGCCAGCAGCTCGGGAGGGCTGGGATACTCTGGAAACACCATATATTTT. It yields the protein CASSSGGLGYSGNTIYF.

This clone came up a few times. V and J are TRBV7-9 and TRBJ1-1; 8 nucleotides line up with TRBD1. Germline values: CDR1 SEHNR, CDR2 FQNEAQ (reference sequence). This CDR3 has 11 residues. Losses at the gene ends were 5 bases for V and 10 bases for J; bases not matched to a gene: 3. Here the CDR3 reads CASSEQGGAFF. In nucleotides, the CDR3 is TGTGCCAGCAGCGAACAGGGGGGAGCTTTCTTT.

The V gene is TRBV28, the J gene TRBJ2-1; D uncertain. Between the trimmed V and J ends, which lost 4 bases and 3 bases, there was a span of 16 bases. The CDR3 is made up of 16 amino acids. Germline assignment: CDR1 MDHEN and CDR2 SYDVKM. The CDR3 spells CASSSLGGSDYNEQFF. The DNA of the CDR3 is TGTGCCAGCAGTTCCCTTGGCGGAAGCGACTACAATGAGCAGTTCTTC.

This clone appeared a single time. V usage is TRBV27 and J usage is TRBJ2-7, with 9 bases matching TRBD2. CDR3 length: 13 amino acids. The germline V gene has CDR1 MNHEY and CDR2 SMNVEV (reference sequence). J gave up 7 bases and V 4 bases, and 5 bases lay outside the gene matches. The CDR3 is CASSSSGAFEQYF. As DNA, the CDR3 is TGTGCCAGCAGTTCTAGCGGGGCCTTTGAGCAGTACTTC.

The V gene is TRBV15, the J gene TRBJ1-6; perhaps TRBD1 as D (5 bases). CDR3 length: 15 amino acids. Trimming took 1 base from V and 11 from J, leaving 15 bases between them. Germline CDR1 is LNHNV and CDR2 is YYDKDF (reference sequence). Here the CDR3 DNA reads TGTGCCACCAGCAGAGTCGGGCAGGGCGAAACACCCCTCCACTTT. As protein: CATSRVGQGETPLHF.

The gene calls are TRBV7-9 and TRBJ2-1, with D perhaps matching TRBD2 (6 bases). The CDR3 totals 15 residues. CDR1 is SEHNR and CDR2 is FQNEAQ in the germline V gene (reference sequence). Deletions cut 3 bases from V and 0 bases from J, with 9 bases between. The chain's CDR3 is CASSFGGSSYNEQFF. CDR3 in DNA: TGTGCCAGCAGCTTTGGGGGGAGCTCCTACAATGAGCAGTTCTTC.

This chain links TRBV11-2 with TRBJ2-4; D not resolved. The CDR3 has 12 amino acids. V lost 6 bases to trimming and J lost 9 bases, with 12 bases between them. Germline V gene lookup returns CDR1 SGHAT and CDR2 FQNNGV. CDR3 amino acids: CASSLDFGIQYF. The CDR3 DNA follows: TGTGCCAGCAGTCTTGACTTCGGCATTCAGTACTTC. Complete variable domain (other parts from reference TRBV11-2 and TRBJ2-4): EAGVAQSPRYKIIEKRQSVAFWCNPISGHATLYWYQQILGQGPKLLIQFQNNGVVDDSQLPKDRFSAERLKGVDSTLKIQPAKLEDSAVYLCASSLDFGIQYFGAGTRLSVL.

This clone was observed once. V is TRBV7-2 and J is TRBJ1-4; 11 bases are shared with TRBD1. V dropped 3 bases and J dropped 8; count of bases not matched to a gene: 5. The germline V gene has CDR1 SGHTA and CDR2 FQGNSA. This CDR3 contains 15 residues. In nucleotides, the CDR3 is TGTGCCAGCAGCTTCAGGACAGGGGGCGCGGAAAAACTGTTTTTT. It specifies CASSFRTGGAEKLFF.

This chain joins TRBV6-2 or TRBV6-3 and TRBJ1-1; D gene ambiguous. Trimming removed 8 bases at V and 3 bases at J, with 16 bases between. The CDR3 covers 14 residues. Germline assignment: CDR1 MNHEY and CDR2 SVGEGT. The CDR3 bases are TGTGCCAGCCGCCAAACGGGAGGGCACACTGAAGCTTTCTTT. This encodes CASRQTGGHTEAFF.

This clone has more than one count but fewer than ten. The chain is built from TRBV5-4 and TRBJ2-1; no firm D call. The CDR3 totals 16 residues. From germline, CDR1 is SGHNT and CDR2 YYREEE (reference sequence). With 3 bases removed from V and 0 bases from J, the gap between germline ends came to 13 bases. The CDR3, as DNA: TGTGCCAGCAGCTCGCCTACTACTAACTCCTACAATGAGCAGTTCTTC. It translates to CASSSPTTNSYNEQFF.

As DNA, the CDR3 is TGCGCCAGCAGCTCGGGTGGCGGGATTAGCTCCTACGAGCAGTACTTC. This gives the protein CASSSGGGISSYEQYF. This rearrangement joins TRBV5-1 to TRBJ2-7, with a weak D call TRBD2 (6 bases). The CDR3 loop spans 16 amino acids. CDR1 and CDR2 (germline): SGHRS, YFSETQ. Trimming pared 3 bases from V and 0 bases from J, leaving 16 bases between.

The V and J genes are TRBV5-1 and TRBJ2-3; possible D gene TRBD1, 7 bases. V was trimmed by 0 bases and J by 3 bases, leaving 11 bases between them. CDR3 size: 15 residues. From germline, CDR1 is SGHRS and CDR2 YFSETQ. The CDR3 loop reads CASSLVAGGTDTQYF. CDR3 in DNA: TGCGCCAGCAGCTTGGTGGCAGGGGGGACAGATACGCAGTATTTT.